This T cell receptor beta chain was captured by sequencing in a study of patients with pleural tuberculosis. Germline CDR1 and CDR2: KGHSH and LQKENI. Trimming took 4 bases from V and 3 from J, leaving 15 bases between them. This CDR3 has 15 amino acids. This clonotype appeared many times. TCRdb fed the reads into MiXCR, producing one record per CDR3 protein. The profile shows 45,000 to 55,000 distinct CDR3 sequences, less than 8% of them singletons. The sequence was collected from a human donor with pleural tuberculosis. The chain recombines TRBV18 with TRBJ1-2, with D perhaps TRBD1 (5 bases). CDR3 in DNA: TGTGCCAGCTCACAGCGGGGGACCGGGTACTATGGCTACACCTTC. Translated, it gives CASSQRGTGYYGYTF.